Shown below are 26 T cell receptor beta chains from a single sample sequenced in a study of CD8 T cells in Susac syndrome. Reverse transcription used about 0.45 to 1 ug RNA and random hexamers. TCRdb analysed the immunoSEQ multiplex PCR reads with MiXCR anew, one entry per CDR3 protein. The sample has about 180,000 distinct CDR3 sequences; approximately 94% are singletons. Material: CD4+ T cells from PBMCs. The receptors were gathered from a human donor with multiple sclerosis.

CDR3 nucleotide sequence: TGTGCCAGTACTCCCAAAGAATCAAACAACATTCAGTACTTC. Protein sequence: CASTPKESNNIQYF. The chain combines TRBV19 with TRBJ2-4; unclear D gene. In germline, CDR1 is LNHDA, CDR2 SQIVND (reference sequence). V lost 7 bases to trimming and J lost 7 bases, with 17 bases between them. This CDR3 contains 14 residues.

The chain combines TRBV20-1 with TRBJ1-2, with 8 bases lining up with TRBD1. CDR3 length: 15 residues. Germline-derived CDR1 and CDR2 are DFQATT and SNEGSKA (reference sequence). J gave up 6 bases and V 1 base, and 10 bases lay outside the gene matches. The CDR3 region is CSARGVWRGQDGYTF. The DNA of the CDR3 is TGCAGTGCTAGAGGAGTCTGGAGGGGACAGGATGGCTACACCTTC.

The chain is built from TRBV20-1 and TRBJ2-5, with 8 bases lining up with TRBD2. Germline V gene lookup returns CDR1 DFQATT and CDR2 SNEGSKA (reference sequence). CDR3 length: 14 amino acids. Trimming took 4 bases from V and 7 from J; bases not matched to a gene: 11. CDR3 region: CSAKLAAHVGTQYF. In DNA, the CDR3 is TGCAGTGCTAAACTAGCGGCACACGTAGGGACCCAGTACTTC.

J is TRBJ2-5 and V is TRBV4-1; 13 nucleotides line up with TRBD2. J gave up 3 bases and V 2 bases, and 9 bases lay outside the gene matches. The CDR3 loop spans 18 amino acids. CDR1 and CDR2 (germline): MGHRA, YSYEKL. The CDR3 DNA reads TGCGCCAGCAGCCAAAGGGGGACTAGCGGGGATCAAAAAGAGACCCAGTACTTC. Translating gives CASSQRGTSGDQKETQYF.

This clonotype was seen a single time. The gene calls are TRBV30 and TRBJ1-3; D gene unclear. Trimming shortened V by 1 base and J by 0 bases, and 7 bases separated the two germline ends. The CDR3 is made up of 14 amino acids. The V gene's germline CDR1 is GTSNPN and CDR2 SVGIG (reference sequence). The CDR3 region has the DNA TGTGCCTGGAGTGGCGGATTCTCTGGAAACACCATATATTTT. Translating it yields CAWSGGFSGNTIYF.

This clonotype has a single count. V gene TRBV3-1 combines with J gene TRBJ2-7; 7 bases map to TRBD2. V lost 3 bases to trimming and J lost 0 bases; unmatched junction nucleotides: 5. The CDR3 runs to 15 residues. Germline CDR1 LGHDT, CDR2 YNNKEL (reference sequence). The CDR3 sequence: CASSQPGLPSYEQYF. CDR3 DNA sequence: TGTGCCAGCAGCCAGCCGGGACTACCCTCCTACGAGCAGTACTTC.

J is TRBJ2-1 and V is TRBV9, with D possibly being TRBD1 (7 bases). The CDR3 is 17 residues long. The V end lost 0 bases, the J end lost 5 bases, and 18 bases lay between the germline ends. The germline gives CDR1 SGDLS, CDR2 YYNGEE. DNA of the CDR3: TGTGCCAGCAGCGTAGGCTCCGCGGGACAGCGTAACAATGAGCAGTTCTTC. Translation gives CASSVGSAGQRNNEQFF.

V gene TRBV30 combines with J gene TRBJ2-3; the D gene is possibly TRBD1 (6 bases). Trimming took 5 bases from V and 0 from J, leaving 15 bases between them. CDR3 length: 15 residues. Germline V gives CDR1 GTSNPN, CDR2 SVGIG (reference sequence). CDR3 bases: TGTGCCTGGTCATTTACAGGGCCTAGCACAGATACGCAGTATTTT. Amino acid sequence: CAWSFTGPSTDTQYF.

The CDR3 sequence is CSATGQGNTEAFF. The CDR3 DNA reads TGCAGTGCTACCGGACAGGGGAACACTGAAGCTTTCTTT. The V gene is TRBV20-1, the J gene TRBJ1-1; 8 bases fit TRBD1. CDR1 is DFQATT and CDR2 is SNEGSKA in the germline V gene (reference sequence). The CDR3 consists of 13 residues. V gave up 4 bases and J gave up 1 base; unmatched junction bases: 2.

The J gene is TRBJ2-1, the V gene TRBV7-9; 7 bases fit TRBD2. Trimming took 5 bases from V and 4 from J; bases not matched to a gene: 8. CDR1 and CDR2 from the germline V gene are SEHNR and FQNEAQ (reference sequence). This CDR3 contains 15 residues. The DNA for the CDR3 is TGTGCCAGCAGCCCTCGGAGCGGGATGTACAATGAGCAGTTCTTC. It translates to CASSPRSGMYNEQFF.

This clonotype is a singleton in its sample. A junction end diverges from the germline sequence, so it may reflect a read error. This sequence joins TRBV30 and TRBJ2-1, with 10 bases fitting TRBD2. The CDR3 has 15 residues. Germline V gene lookup returns CDR1 GTSNPN and CDR2 SVGIG (reference sequence). The chain's CDR3 is CAGSTNSGGYNEQFF. The CDR3 DNA follows: TGTGCCGGGAGCACCAATAGCGGGGGGTACAATGAGCAGTTCTTC.

CDR3 nucleotide sequence: TGCAGCGTTGAGCTAGGGGTCGGTTATGGCTACACCTTC. Amino acids: CSVELGVGYGYTF. The chain employs TRBV29-1 and TRBJ1-2, with D perhaps matching TRBD1 (5 bases). The germline V gene encodes CDR1 SQVTM and CDR2 ANQGSEA. The V end was cut by 3 bases, the J end by 5 bases, with 13 bases between. The CDR3 runs 13 residues.

The V and J genes are TRBV12-3 or TRBV12-4 and TRBJ1-5; 10 bases are shared with TRBD1. Germline trimming cut 4 bases from V and 4 bases from J; bases unmatched to any gene: 4. This CDR3 region has 15 residues. The CDR3 nucleotides read TGTGCCAGCAGTTGGGACAGGGGAAGGAATCAGCCCCAGCATTTT. Its protein product is CASSWDRGRNQPQHF.

The V call is TRBV3-1, the J call TRBJ1-2; the D is unclear. The CDR3 is 14 amino acids. V shed 0 bases and J shed 0 bases, with 5 bases lying between them. Germline assignment: CDR1 LGHDT and CDR2 YNNKEL (reference sequence). CDR3 in DNA: TGTGCCAGCAGCCAAGACGGAGCTAACTATGGCTACACCTTC. Residues: CASSQDGANYGYTF.

This chain uses TRBV5-1 with TRBJ1-5, with D unclear. Germline V CDR1 and CDR2: SGHRS, YFSETQ. This CDR3 is 15 amino acids long. Trimming took 0 bases from V and 0 from J, leaving 7 bases between them. The CDR3 protein is CASSLVPNSNQPQHF. The CDR3 region has the DNA TGCGCCAGCAGCTTGGTCCCTAATAGCAATCAGCCCCAGCATTTT. The variable domain in full, with the rest retrieved from reference TRBV5-1 and TRBJ1-5, is KAGVTQTPRYLIKTRGQQVTLSCSPISGHRSVSWYQQTPGQGLQFLFEYFSETQRNKGNFPGRFSGRQFSNSRSEMNVSTLELGDSALYLCASSLVPNSNQPQHFGDGTRLSIL.

The chain links TRBV12-3 or TRBV12-4 to TRBJ1-2; D call uncertain. V dropped 6 bases and J dropped 2 bases, with 10 bases sitting between them. CDR3 length: 13 amino acids. The CDR3 sequence is CASRRRENYGYTF. CDR3 bases: TGTGCCAGCAGACGCAGAGAAAACTATGGCTACACCTTC.

V gene TRBV15 combines with J gene TRBJ1-2; 9 bases are shared with TRBD1. Germline values: CDR1 LNHNV, CDR2 YYDKDF (reference sequence). Losses at the gene ends were 3 bases for V and 2 bases for J; bases not matched to a gene: 10. The CDR3 length is 17 residues. The CDR3 DNA follows: TGTGCCACCAGCAGTTCTCTCGGGGACAGGGCAAACTATGGCTACACCTTC. Translating it yields CATSSSLGDRANYGYTF.

V usage is TRBV7-9 and J usage is TRBJ1-1; TRBD1 matches at 7 bases. The CDR3 has 14 amino acids. Germline V gives CDR1 SEHNR, CDR2 FQNEAQ (reference sequence). Germline trimming cut 4 bases from V and 5 bases from J; bases unmatched to any gene: 7. The CDR3 DNA reads as TGTGCCAGCAGCTCAGGGGGGGTATTGACTGAAGCTTTCTTT. It yields the protein CASSSGGVLTEAFF. The whole variable domain, remainder taken from reference TRBV7-9 and TRBJ1-1, is DTGVSQNPRHKITKRGQNVTFRCDPISEHNRLYWYRQTLGQGPEFLTYFQNEAQLEKSRLLSDRFSAERPKGSFSTLEIQRTEQGDSAMYLCASSSGGVLTEAFFGQGTRLTVV.

The chain carries TRBV20-1 and TRBJ2-5; a possible D gene is TRBD2 (5 bases). Germline V gene sequence: CDR1 DFQATT, CDR2 SNEGSKA (reference sequence). V dropped 3 bases and J dropped 3 bases, with 8 bases sitting between them. The CDR3 runs to 12 residues. CDR3 nucleotide sequence: TGCAGTGCTAGGTTGCGGGAAGAGACCCAGTACTTC. As protein: CSARLREETQYF.

This chain joins TRBV5-1 and TRBJ2-7; 7 bases align to TRBD1. After removal of 4 bases from V and 1 base from J, the junction contained 5 bases not matched to a gene. CDR1 and CDR2 from the germline V gene are SGHRS and YFSETQ. The CDR3 totals 14 residues. CDR3 residues: CASSITTGSYEQYF. The CDR3 nucleotides are TGCGCCAGCAGCATTACGACAGGGTCCTACGAGCAGTACTTC.

This chain links TRBV19 with TRBJ1-5; D is unclear. Trimming shortened V by 9 bases and J by 0 bases, and 15 bases separated the two germline ends. The CDR3 loop spans 15 amino acids. CDR1 and CDR2 (germline): LNHDA, SQIVND (reference sequence). CDR3 sequence: CASPTSPNSNQPQHF. As DNA, the CDR3 is TGTGCCAGCCCGACCAGCCCTAATAGCAATCAGCCCCAGCATTTT.

The gene calls are TRBV19 and TRBJ2-5, with D perhaps matching TRBD1 or TRBD2 (5 bases each). This CDR3 is built from 16 residues. The V gene's germline CDR1 is LNHDA and CDR2 SQIVND (reference sequence). The ends were cut back, 3 bases at V and 1 base at J, with 15 bases in the middle. The CDR3 region is CASSIAPGRIQETQYF. The DNA of the CDR3 is TGTGCCAGTAGTATCGCCCCGGGACGGATCCAAGAGACCCAGTACTTC.

The CDR3 reads CASSQDLLGGAFF. CDR3 in DNA: TGCGCCAGCAGCCAAGATTTGCTGGGTGGAGCTTTCTTT. The chain is built from TRBV4-3 and TRBJ1-1; D is ambiguous. The CDR3 covers 13 residues. Germline V CDR1 and CDR2: LGHNA, YSLEER. With 0 bases removed from V and 10 bases from J, the gap between germline ends came to 12 bases.

The V and J genes are TRBV6-5 and TRBJ2-3, with D perhaps matching TRBD2 (5 bases). The V end lost 0 bases, the J end lost 3 bases, and 10 bases lay between the germline ends. Germline CDR1 reads MNHEY; CDR2 reads SVGAGI. This CDR3 region has 15 residues. The CDR3 nucleotides read TGTGCCAGCAGTTACTCGAGGAGCGGAACAGATACGCAGTATTTT. Its protein is CASSYSRSGTDTQYF.

CDR3 loop: CASSAGPTGSETQYF. The CDR3 DNA is TGTGCCAGCAGCGCCGGCCCGACAGGGTCGGAAACGCAGTATTTT. The V call is TRBV9, the J call TRBJ2-3; 7 nucleotides match TRBD1. V gave up 3 bases and J gave up 9 bases; unmatched junction bases: 13. From germline, CDR1 is SGDLS and CDR2 YYNGEE. This CDR3 contains 15 residues.

J is TRBJ2-5 and V is TRBV12-3 or TRBV12-4, with D perhaps TRBD2 (6 bases). The CDR3 has 13 amino acids. V lost 6 bases and J 5 bases, leaving 13 bases between the germline ends. The CDR3 is CASSLPGVETQYF. Written as DNA, the CDR3 is TGTGCCAGCAGCCTGCCGGGGGTGGAGACCCAGTACTTC.